Presented here are 7 T cell receptor beta chains from one specimen sequenced in a study of T cell clonotyping in hematopoietic cell transplantation. Produced via immunoSEQ multiplex PCR; TCRdb's table is partial and in-frame only. The sample has about 43,000 clones; about 95% are singletons. Sequenced: peripheral blood mononuclear cells. All receptors derive from a man aged 30 to 39 in good health. Some clones in this sample may be carry-over from other donors' samples.

The chain carries TRBV7-2 and TRBJ1-5; D not resolved. CDR1 is SGHTA, CDR2 FQGNSA, per germline. V was trimmed by 5 bases and J by 0 bases, leaving 17 bases between them. The CDR3 has 17 residues. For the CDR3, the DNA is TGTGCCAGCAGCCTTAGCCCGCAGAAGGCTAGCAATCAGCCCCAGCATTTT. This encodes CASSLSPQKASNQPQHF. Complete variable domain (other parts from reference TRBV7-2 and TRBJ1-5): GAGVSQSPSNKVTEKGKDVELRCDPISGHTALYWYRQSLGQGLEFLIYFQGNSAPDKSGLPSDRFSAERTGGSVSTLTIQRTQQEDSAVYLCASSLSPQKASNQPQHFGDGTRLSIL.

The chain couples TRBV14 to TRBJ1-1, with unresolved D. The CDR3 loop spans 15 amino acids. Trimming cost V 0 bases and J 1 base, with 9 bases left between them. Germline-derived CDR1 and CDR2 are SGHDN and FVKESK. CDR3 in DNA: TGTGCCAGCAGCCAAGAGCGACACCCGAACACTGAAGCTTTCTTT. Its translation: CASSQERHPNTEAFF.

The genes are TRBV23-1 and TRBJ1-2; D unresolved. TRBV23-1 is sorted into the ORF group, with uncertain function. Trimming pared 0 bases from V and 4 bases from J, leaving 24 bases between. This CDR3 is built from 19 residues. CDR3 residues: CASSQSSKGSRKLLYGYTF. In nucleotides, the CDR3 is TGCGCCAGCAGTCAATCGTCGAAGGGCAGCCGTAAGTTACTCTATGGCTACACCTTC.

The gene calls are TRBV19 and TRBJ2-3; D uncertain. The CDR3 is 14 residues long. The germline gives CDR1 LNHDA, CDR2 SQIVND (reference sequence). Trimming pared 0 bases from V and 5 bases from J, leaving 9 bases between. CDR3 amino acids: CASSIDPMGDTQYF. Written as DNA, the CDR3 is TGTGCCAGTAGTATAGACCCGATGGGAGATACGCAGTATTTT.

V gene TRBV4-2 combines with J gene TRBJ2-6; perhaps TRBD1 as D (6 bases). Looked up from germline, CDR1 is LGHNA and CDR2 is YNFKEQ. There are 16 residues in the CDR3. Trimming pared 3 bases from V and 1 base from J, leaving 10 bases between. The CDR3 DNA sequence: TGTGCCAGCAGCCAGGAAACAGGGTCTGGGGCCAACGTCCTGACTTTC. Encoded protein: CASSQETGSGANVLTF.

The genes are TRBV10-1 and TRBJ1-1; TRBD1 is a possible D gene (5 bases). The germline CDR1 and CDR2 sequences are WNHNN and SYGVQD (reference sequence). V was cut by 8 bases and J by 7 bases, with 14 bases left in between. This CDR3 has 12 residues. Here the CDR3 reads CASFGGDGEAFF. The CDR3 DNA follows: TGCGCCAGCTTCGGTGGGGACGGTGAAGCTTTCTTT.

The chain couples TRBV11-2 to TRBJ1-4, with D unresolved. This CDR3 contains 18 residues. CDR1 is SGHAT, CDR2 FQNNGV, per germline. Trimming cost V 0 bases and J 4 bases, with 18 bases left between them. CDR3 coding DNA: TGTGCCAGCAGCTTAGAGTCGTGGCCGGGGTTAAGTAATGAAAAACTGTTTTTT. Protein sequence: CASSLESWPGLSNEKLFF.